This entry lists 26 T cell receptor beta chains sequenced from one sample in a study of blood T cell repertoires in COVID-19. Measured with immunoSEQ multiplex PCR; TCRdb has only the in-frame clones, and not every one. The profile shows 100,000 or so clones, about 85% of them singletons. The material sequenced was peripheral blood. The receptors stem from a woman aged 70-85 years with active or convalescent COVID-19.

CDR3 sequence reads: CASSLRGLSTGELFF. The CDR3 nucleotides read TGTGCCAGCAGTTTAAGGGGGCTCAGCACCGGGGAGCTGTTTTTT. The chain has TRBV27 and TRBJ2-2; TRBD1 matches 7 bases. The CDR3 totals 15 residues. Germline loops: CDR1 MNHEY, CDR2 SMNVEV (reference sequence). The V segment lost 2 bases and the J segment 4 bases; nucleotides outside the gene matches: 4.

This clone was counted between two and nine times. The chain couples TRBV19 to TRBJ2-7; TRBD2 might be the D (6 bases). Germline V gives CDR1 LNHDA, CDR2 SQIVND (reference sequence). This CDR3 has 13 residues. Trimming removed 1 base from V and 3 bases from J, with 7 bases in between. The CDR3 loop is CASSIGDFYEQYF. Written as DNA, the CDR3 is TGTGCCAGTAGTATAGGGGACTTCTACGAGCAGTACTTC.

The chain has TRBV27 and TRBJ2-3; TRBD2 agrees at 9 bases. The germline gives CDR1 MNHEY, CDR2 SMNVEV (reference sequence). The V segment lost 3 bases and the J segment 2 bases; nucleotides outside the gene matches: 12. The CDR3 is 18 amino acids. CDR3 sequence (DNA): TGTGCCAGCAGTTTCCTTCAGGGTCTAGCGGGAAACACAGATACGCAGTATTTT. It is translated as CASSFLQGLAGNTDTQYF.

The table lists this clone with a count of one. The genes are TRBV25-1 and TRBJ2-5, with a possible D match to TRBD1 (6 bases). The germline V gene has CDR1 MGHDK and CDR2 SYGVNS. Trimming pared 3 bases from V and 1 base from J, leaving 12 bases between. This CDR3 has 15 residues. Here the CDR3 DNA reads TGTGCCAGCAGTGAGAAGGACAGTACCCAAGAGACCCAGTACTTC. Protein: CASSEKDSTQETQYF.

The chain uses TRBV11-2 and TRBJ2-3, with 13 bases aligning to TRBD2. The CDR3 contains 17 residues. The trim removed 4 bases at V and 2 bases at J, leaving 6 bases unmatched. The germline gives CDR1 SGHAT, CDR2 FQNNGV. This CDR3 reads CASSSGLAGTDTDTQYF. The CDR3 DNA follows: TGTGCCAGCAGCTCGGGACTAGCGGGGACGGACACAGATACGCAGTATTTT.

V gene TRBV7-2 combines with J gene TRBJ2-1, with D possibly being TRBD2 (5 bases). This CDR3 region has 14 residues. V was trimmed by 9 bases and J by 9 bases, leaving 21 bases between them. The germline V gene has CDR1 SGHTA and CDR2 FQGNSA. The CDR3 is CASIPDFSVGEQFF. CDR3 DNA: TGTGCCAGTATCCCGGACTTTAGCGTAGGTGAGCAGTTCTTC.

The rearrangement links TRBV5-1 to TRBJ2-5, with D hard to call. The CDR3 has 15 amino acids. V lost 1 base, J lost 3 bases, and 13 bases lay in between. The V gene's germline CDR1 is SGHRS and CDR2 YFSETQ. The CDR3 sequence: CASSLLRLGKETQYF. The DNA for the CDR3 is TGCGCCAGCAGCTTGTTGCGGCTAGGAAAAGAGACCCAGTACTTC. Based on the CDR3 plus reference TRBV5-1 and TRBJ2-5, the full variable domain is KAGVTQTPRYLIKTRGQQVTLSCSPISGHRSVSWYQQTPGQGLQFLFEYFSETQRNKGNFPGRFSGRQFSNSRSEMNVSTLELGDSALYLCASSLLRLGKETQYFGPGTRLLVL.

V and J are TRBV4-3 and TRBJ1-1; D perhaps matches TRBD1 (6 bases). V dropped 3 bases and J dropped 7 bases, with 12 bases sitting between them. This CDR3 is built from 13 residues. Germline CDR1 reads LGHNA; CDR2 reads YSLEER. In nucleotides, the CDR3 is TGCGCCAGCAGCCATGACAGGTCCCATGAAGCTTTCTTT. Its protein is CASSHDRSHEAFF.

The chain combines TRBV9 with TRBJ2-3, with D maybe TRBD1 (5 bases). The CDR3 totals 15 residues. Germline-derived CDR1 and CDR2 are SGDLS and YYNGEE. Trimming shortened V by 4 bases and J by 3 bases, and 15 bases separated the two germline ends. In DNA, the CDR3 is TGTGCCAGCAGCCGCGACCCGAAGGGGACAGATACGCAGTATTTT. It yields the protein CASSRDPKGTDTQYF.

The chain uses TRBV5-8 and TRBJ2-7; D is uncertain. V was trimmed by 4 bases and J by 2 bases, leaving 4 bases between them. Looked up from germline, CDR1 is SGHTS and CDR2 is YDEGEE. The CDR3 covers 11 residues. The CDR3, as DNA: TGTGCCAGCAGCCCGGCCTACGAGCAGTACTTC. It yields the protein CASSPAYEQYF.

The chain joins TRBV5-1 to TRBJ2-2, with 10 bases fitting TRBD2. Looked up from germline, CDR1 is SGHRS and CDR2 is YFSETQ. V lost 4 bases to trimming and J lost 0 bases; unmatched junction nucleotides: 6. The CDR3 is 17 amino acids. Here the CDR3 DNA reads TGCGCCAGCAGCAGTAGCGGGGGGCCGACGAACACCGGGGAGCTGTTTTTT. Translated, it gives CASSSSGGPTNTGELFF. The complete variable domain, with remaining parts taken from reference TRBV5-1 and TRBJ2-2, reads KAGVTQTPRYLIKTRGQQVTLSCSPISGHRSVSWYQQTPGQGLQFLFEYFSETQRNKGNFPGRFSGRQFSNSRSEMNVSTLELGDSALYLCASSSSGGPTNTGELFFGEGSRLTVL.

The chain recombines TRBV27 with TRBJ2-7; TRBD1 aligns across 8 bases. V lost 0 bases, J lost 3 bases, and 13 bases stayed unmatched. Per the germline V gene, CDR1 is MNHEY and CDR2 is SMNVEV (reference sequence). The CDR3 consists of 18 residues. Here the CDR3 reads CASSLSVASGGLVYEQYF. The CDR3 region has the DNA TGTGCCAGCAGTTTATCGGTTGCGTCAGGGGGCCTCGTCTACGAGCAGTACTTC.

V usage is TRBV11-3 and J usage is TRBJ2-1; D is possibly TRBD1 (6 bases). Trimming left V 5 bases short and J 9 bases short, with 20 bases between. Germline-derived CDR1 and CDR2 are SGHNT and YENEEA. The CDR3 is 15 amino acids. CDR3 sequence (DNA): TGTGCCAGCAGCCCCCGACAGGTTTTATCCTCTGAGCAGTTCTTC. It translates to CASSPRQVLSSEQFF.

The genes are TRBV12-3 or TRBV12-4 and TRBJ2-5; D is possibly TRBD2 (5 bases). V was trimmed by 5 bases and J by 4 bases, leaving 5 bases between them. The CDR3 totals 11 residues. The CDR3 bases are TGTGCCAGCAGTACTAGAGAGACCCAGTACTTC. It is translated as CASSTRETQYF.

J is TRBJ2-1 and V is TRBV6-5; possible D gene TRBD1, 6 bases. Germline CDR1 is MNHEY and CDR2 is SVGAGI. CDR3 size: 16 residues. V lost 0 bases and J 7 bases, leaving 16 bases between the germline ends. The CDR3 reads CASSYSDQGNRNEQFF. The CDR3 nucleotides read TGTGCCAGCAGTTACTCGGACCAGGGGAATCGGAATGAGCAGTTCTTC.

The chain carries TRBV6-2 or TRBV6-3 and TRBJ2-2; 7 nucleotides line up with TRBD1. With 6 bases clipped from V and 6 bases from J, the junction kept 7 bases outside the gene matches. The CDR3 has 14 amino acids. Per the germline V gene, CDR1 is MNHEY and CDR2 is SVGEGT. The CDR3 DNA is TGTGCCAGCAGCCGACAGGGTATCCCCGGGGAGCTGTTTTTT. Its protein is CASSRQGIPGELFF.

The chain links TRBV5-4 to TRBJ1-1; TRBD1 matches 11 bases. This CDR3 is built from 15 residues. V shed 4 bases, J shed 4 bases, and the junction held 6 bases outside the gene matches. CDR1 SGHNT and CDR2 YYREEE come from the germline V gene (reference sequence). The chain's CDR3 is CASSRDRGKGTEAFF. The CDR3 DNA reads TGTGCCAGCAGCCGGGACAGGGGGAAGGGCACTGAAGCTTTCTTT.

This chain joins TRBV27 and TRBJ2-7, with D perhaps TRBD1 (5 bases). Trimming removed 6 bases at V and 3 bases at J, with 15 bases between. Germline values: CDR1 MNHEY, CDR2 SMNVEV (reference sequence). The CDR3 loop spans 14 amino acids. The CDR3 reads CASSPSTDFYEQYF. CDR3 DNA sequence: TGTGCCAGCAGCCCCTCGACAGACTTCTACGAGCAGTACTTC.

The chain combines TRBV24-1 with TRBJ2-5; 11 nucleotides line up with TRBD2. Germline loops: CDR1 KGHDR, CDR2 SFDVKD. Trimming at V came to 0 bases and at J to 4 bases, leaving 3 bases not matched to a gene. This CDR3 has 16 amino acids. The CDR3 DNA is TGTGCCACCAGTGATTTGATTACTAGCGGGAGAGAGACCCAGTACTTC. It translates to CATSDLITSGRETQYF.

The chain has TRBV11-2 and TRBJ2-3; a possible D gene is TRBD2 (6 bases). Looked up from germline, CDR1 is SGHAT and CDR2 is FQNNGV. This CDR3 spans 16 amino acids. The germline V and J ends were trimmed by 0 bases and 2 bases, with 12 bases remaining between them. The CDR3 loop is CASSLDGGSPTDTQYF. DNA for the CDR3: TGTGCCAGCAGCTTAGACGGGGGAAGTCCCACAGATACGCAGTATTTT.

The chain employs TRBV2 and TRBJ1-1; D possibly corresponds to TRBD1 (6 bases). The V gene lost 7 bases and the J gene lost 3 bases, with 15 bases spanning the gap. There are 14 residues in the CDR3. CDR1 and CDR2 from the germline V gene are SNHLY and FYNNEI. The CDR3 DNA is TGTGCCAGCAATTTGCTCTCAGGGGACACTGAAGCTTTCTTT. This translates into CASNLLSGDTEAFF.

The chain employs TRBV6-2 or TRBV6-3 and TRBJ2-7; 8 bases are shared with TRBD1. The CDR3 covers 14 residues. V was clipped by 2 bases and J by 3 bases; unmatched bases: 3. Per germline, CDR1 MNHEY and CDR2 SVGEGT. The CDR3 region has the DNA TGTGCCAGCAGTTACGGGACAGGCGGCTACGAGCAGTACTTC. Protein product: CASSYGTGGYEQYF.

The gene calls are TRBV28 and TRBJ1-1; D gene unclear. Germline V lookup: CDR1 MDHEN, CDR2 SYDVKM. With 1 base removed from V and 0 bases from J, the gap between germline ends came to 9 bases. The CDR3 covers 15 residues. CDR3 coding DNA: TGTGCCAGCAGTTTATTTGGAGACCTGAACACTGAAGCTTTCTTT. This translates into CASSLFGDLNTEAFF. Combining the CDR3 with reference TRBV28 and TRBJ1-1 gives the whole variable domain DVKVTQSSRYLVKRTGEKVFLECVQDMDHENMFWYRQDPGLGLRLIYFSYDVKMKEKGDIPEGYSVSREKKERFSLILESASTNQTSMYLCASSLFGDLNTEAFFGQGTRLTVV.

This clone was detected only once. The rearrangement joins TRBV4-3 to TRBJ2-1; 8 nucleotides agree with TRBD1. This CDR3 is 15 amino acids long. Germline CDR1 is LGHNA and CDR2 is YSLEER. The V and J ends lost 1 base and 5 bases, in that order; junction bases with no gene match: 4. CDR3 nucleotides: TGCGCCAGCAGCCAAGTGGGACAGGCCCACAATGAGCAGTTCTTC. Its protein product is CASSQVGQAHNEQFF.

The V gene is TRBV7-2, the J gene TRBJ1-5; 7 bases are a match to TRBD1. The CDR3 totals 15 residues. Germline values: CDR1 SGHTA, CDR2 FQGNSA. V gave up 5 bases and J gave up 0 bases; unmatched junction bases: 4. The CDR3 loop is CASSPQGDSNQPQHF. The CDR3 DNA reads as TGTGCCAGCAGCCCTCAGGGGGATAGCAATCAGCCCCAGCATTTT.

This clone turned up a few times. This rearrangement joins TRBV7-2 to TRBJ1-6; the D is unclear. The CDR3 is made up of 12 amino acids. The V and J ends lost 3 bases and 5 bases respectively, with 2 bases between them. In germline, CDR1 is SGHTA, CDR2 FQGNSA. The CDR3 reads CASSFNNSPLHF. CDR3 in DNA: TGTGCCAGCAGCTTTAATAATTCACCCCTCCACTTT. Using reference TRBV7-2 and TRBJ1-6 for the parts outside the CDR3, the full variable domain is GAGVSQSPSNKVTEKGKDVELRCDPISGHTALYWYRQSLGQGLEFLIYFQGNSAPDKSGLPSDRFSAERTGGSVSTLTIQRTQQEDSAVYLCASSFNNSPLHFGNGTRLTVT.